This TCR beta chain originates from a study of PD-L1 blockade in urothelial cancer. Turning to the study itself: After treatment start, blood was analyzed at 3 weeks (second dose) and at 6 weeks. Blood yielded a median of around 150,000 T cells per sample. The study, taken as a whole, reports: Tumor-associated clones in the blood of durable-benefit patients grew more at 3 weeks.

The repertoire was sequenced with immunoSEQ multiplex PCR; TCRdb's copy has only in-frame clones and lacks some. This sample has tens of thousands of clones, with about 90% found just once. Time point denoted: peripheral blood 6 weeks after treatment start. Samples spanned pretreatment and treatment, with 1 to 8 time points per patient. With regard to this clone: What it recognizes is unknown.

The CDR3 runs 20 residues. This TCR came from a man in his 70s with urothelial cancer. Material: PBMCs, obtained around atezolizumab (anti-PD-L1) treatment. V usage is TRBV21-1 and J usage is TRBJ2-7; the D call TRBD2 from the table was never checked on the DNA. TRBV21-1 is annotated as a pseudogene. DNA for the CDR3: TGTGCCAGCAGCAGACGTAGACAGCTCGGAGGGAGCTATTGGTCCTACGAGCAGTACTTC. Translation gives CASSRRRQLGGSYWSYEQYF.